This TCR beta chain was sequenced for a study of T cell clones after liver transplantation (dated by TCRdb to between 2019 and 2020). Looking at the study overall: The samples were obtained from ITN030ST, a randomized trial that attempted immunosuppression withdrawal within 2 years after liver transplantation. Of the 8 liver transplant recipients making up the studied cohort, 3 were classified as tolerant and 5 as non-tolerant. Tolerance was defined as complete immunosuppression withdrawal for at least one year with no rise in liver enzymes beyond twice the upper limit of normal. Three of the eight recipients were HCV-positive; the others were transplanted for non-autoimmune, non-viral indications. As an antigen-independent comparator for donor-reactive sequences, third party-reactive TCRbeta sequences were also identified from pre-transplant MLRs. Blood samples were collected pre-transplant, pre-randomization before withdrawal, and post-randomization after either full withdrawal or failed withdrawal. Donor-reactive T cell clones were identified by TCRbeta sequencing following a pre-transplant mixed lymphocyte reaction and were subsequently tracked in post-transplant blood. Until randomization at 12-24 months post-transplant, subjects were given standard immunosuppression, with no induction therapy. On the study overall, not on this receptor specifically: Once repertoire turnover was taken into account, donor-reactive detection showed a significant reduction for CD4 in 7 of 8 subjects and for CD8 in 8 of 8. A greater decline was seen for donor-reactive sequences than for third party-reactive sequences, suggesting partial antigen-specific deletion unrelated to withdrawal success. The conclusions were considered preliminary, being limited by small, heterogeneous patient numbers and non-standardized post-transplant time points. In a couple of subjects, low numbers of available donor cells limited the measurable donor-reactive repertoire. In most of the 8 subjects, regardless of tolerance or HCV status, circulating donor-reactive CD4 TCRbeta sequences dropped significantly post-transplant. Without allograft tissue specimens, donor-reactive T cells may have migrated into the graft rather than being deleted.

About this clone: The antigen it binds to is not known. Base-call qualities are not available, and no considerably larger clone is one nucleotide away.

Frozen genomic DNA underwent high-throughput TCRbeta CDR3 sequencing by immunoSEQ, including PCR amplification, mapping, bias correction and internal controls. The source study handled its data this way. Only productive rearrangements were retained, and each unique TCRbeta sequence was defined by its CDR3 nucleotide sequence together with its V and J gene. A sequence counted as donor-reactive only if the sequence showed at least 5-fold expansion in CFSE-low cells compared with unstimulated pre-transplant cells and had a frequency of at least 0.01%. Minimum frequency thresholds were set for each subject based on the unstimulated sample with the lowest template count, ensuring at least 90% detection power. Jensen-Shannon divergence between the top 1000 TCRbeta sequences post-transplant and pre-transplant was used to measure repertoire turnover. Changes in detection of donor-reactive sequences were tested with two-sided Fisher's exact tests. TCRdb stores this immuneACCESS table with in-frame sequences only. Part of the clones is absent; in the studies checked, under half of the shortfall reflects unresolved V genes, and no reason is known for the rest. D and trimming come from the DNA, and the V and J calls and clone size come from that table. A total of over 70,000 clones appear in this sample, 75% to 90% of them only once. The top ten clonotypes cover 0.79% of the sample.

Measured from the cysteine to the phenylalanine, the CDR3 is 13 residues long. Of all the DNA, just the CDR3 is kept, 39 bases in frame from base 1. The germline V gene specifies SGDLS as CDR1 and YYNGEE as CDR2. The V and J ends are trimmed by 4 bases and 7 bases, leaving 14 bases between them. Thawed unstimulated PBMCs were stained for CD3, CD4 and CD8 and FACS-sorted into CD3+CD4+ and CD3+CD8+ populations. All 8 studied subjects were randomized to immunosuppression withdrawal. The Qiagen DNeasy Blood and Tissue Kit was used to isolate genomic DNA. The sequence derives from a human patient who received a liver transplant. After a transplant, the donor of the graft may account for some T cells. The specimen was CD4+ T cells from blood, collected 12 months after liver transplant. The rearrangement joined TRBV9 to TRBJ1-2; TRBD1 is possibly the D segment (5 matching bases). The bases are TGTGCCAGCAGCCGCGGGACCCCGGGTGGCTACACCTTC. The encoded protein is CASSRGTPGGYTF.